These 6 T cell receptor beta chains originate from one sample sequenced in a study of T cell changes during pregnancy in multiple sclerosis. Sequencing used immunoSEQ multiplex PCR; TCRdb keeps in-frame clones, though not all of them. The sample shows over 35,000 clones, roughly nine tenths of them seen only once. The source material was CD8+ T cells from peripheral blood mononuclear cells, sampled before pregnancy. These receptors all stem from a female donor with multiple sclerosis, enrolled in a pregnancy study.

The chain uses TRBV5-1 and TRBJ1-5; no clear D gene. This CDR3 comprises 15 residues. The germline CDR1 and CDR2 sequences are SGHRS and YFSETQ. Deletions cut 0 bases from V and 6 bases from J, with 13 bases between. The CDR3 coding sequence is TGCGCCAGCAGCTTGGCCGGAGGGTACGCTCAGCCCCAGCATTTT. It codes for CASSLAGGYAQPQHF.

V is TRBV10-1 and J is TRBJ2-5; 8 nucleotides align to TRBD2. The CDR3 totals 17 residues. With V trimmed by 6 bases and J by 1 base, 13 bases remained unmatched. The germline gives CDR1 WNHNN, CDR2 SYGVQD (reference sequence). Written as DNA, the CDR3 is TGCGCCAGCAGATTACGAAGACTAGCGACTATCCAAGAGACCCAGTACTTC. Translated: CASRLRRLATIQETQYF.

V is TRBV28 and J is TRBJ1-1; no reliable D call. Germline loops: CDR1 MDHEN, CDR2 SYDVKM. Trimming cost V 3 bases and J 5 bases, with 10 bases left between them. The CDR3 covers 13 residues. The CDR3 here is CASSLAVETEAFF. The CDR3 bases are TGTGCCAGCAGTTTGGCGGTAGAGACTGAAGCTTTCTTT.

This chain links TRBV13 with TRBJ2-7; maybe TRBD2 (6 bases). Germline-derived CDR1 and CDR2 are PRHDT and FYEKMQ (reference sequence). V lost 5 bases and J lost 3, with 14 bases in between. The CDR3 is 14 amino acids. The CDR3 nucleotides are TGTGCCAGCAGCCAAGGTGTGGGGGGCTACGAGCAGTACTTC. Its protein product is CASSQGVGGYEQYF.

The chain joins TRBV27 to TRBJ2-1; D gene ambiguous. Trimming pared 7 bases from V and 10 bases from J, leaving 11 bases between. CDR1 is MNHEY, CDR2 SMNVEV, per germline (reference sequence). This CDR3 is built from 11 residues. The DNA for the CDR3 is TGTGCCAGCACACGGTTCGGGGAGCAGTTCTTC. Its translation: CASTRFGEQFF.

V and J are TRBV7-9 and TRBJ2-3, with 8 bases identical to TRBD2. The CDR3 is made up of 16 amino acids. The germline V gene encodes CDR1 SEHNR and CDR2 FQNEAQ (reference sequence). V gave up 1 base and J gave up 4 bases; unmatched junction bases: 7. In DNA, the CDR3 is TGTGCCAGCAGCTTAGGAGTCAGCGGGAGAGCAGATACGCAGTATTTT. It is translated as CASSLGVSGRADTQYF. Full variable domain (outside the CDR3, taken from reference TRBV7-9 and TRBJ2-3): DTGVSQNPRHKITKRGQNVTFRCDPISEHNRLYWYRQTLGQGPEFLTYFQNEAQLEKSRLLSDRFSAERPKGSFSTLEIQRTEQGDSAMYLCASSLGVSGRADTQYFGPGTRLTVL.